This T cell receptor beta chain was documented in a study of blood T cell repertoires in COVID-19. The V gene end was trimmed by 4 bases and the J gene end by 10 bases; junction bases not matched to a gene: 7. Looked up from germline, CDR1 is MNHEY and CDR2 is SMNVEV (reference sequence). The CDR3 has 16 residues. Clones were sequenced by immunoSEQ multiplex PCR, and TCRdb holds only the in-frame ones, with some missing. Of fewer than 250,000 clones in the sample, approximately 88% were seen once. Sequenced sample: PBMCs or T cells enriched from blood (not recorded which). The clonotype originates from a woman between 18 and 29 years old who had recovered from COVID-19. The V and J genes are TRBV27 and TRBJ2-1; 16 nucleotides align to TRBD2. CDR3 DNA: TGTGCCAGCAGTTCTGGGACTAGCGGGGGGGCATGGGAGCAGTTCTTC. It is translated as CASSSGTSGGAWEQFF.